This T cell receptor (beta chain) emerged from a study of T cell changes during pregnancy in multiple sclerosis. Of note for this clone: One junction end disagrees with the germline gene, perhaps due to a read error.

Produced via immunoSEQ multiplex PCR; TCRdb's table is partial and in-frame only. The sample comprises about 40,000 clones, almost 95% of which are singletons, and less than 0.8% rests with the top ten. The receptor comes from a female donor with multiple sclerosis, enrolled in a pregnancy study. The sequencing used CD4+ T cells from peripheral blood mononuclear cells, collected before pregnancy.

Here the CDR3 reads CASSQVIVQSQHF. CDR3 nucleotide sequence: TGTGCCAGTTCACAGGTCATAGTTCAGTCCCAGCATTTT. The rearrangement uses TRBV19 and TRBJ1-5, with D perhaps TRBD1 (5 bases). The CDR3 has 13 amino acids. Looked up from germline, CDR1 is LNHDA and CDR2 is SQIVND (reference sequence). The full variable domain, completed using reference TRBV19 and TRBJ1-5, is DGGITQSPKYLFRKEGQNVTLSCEQNLNHDAMYWYRQDPGQGLRLIYYSQIVNDFQKGDIAEGYSVSREKKESFPLTVTSAQKNPTAFYLCASSQVIVQSQHFGDGTRLSIL.